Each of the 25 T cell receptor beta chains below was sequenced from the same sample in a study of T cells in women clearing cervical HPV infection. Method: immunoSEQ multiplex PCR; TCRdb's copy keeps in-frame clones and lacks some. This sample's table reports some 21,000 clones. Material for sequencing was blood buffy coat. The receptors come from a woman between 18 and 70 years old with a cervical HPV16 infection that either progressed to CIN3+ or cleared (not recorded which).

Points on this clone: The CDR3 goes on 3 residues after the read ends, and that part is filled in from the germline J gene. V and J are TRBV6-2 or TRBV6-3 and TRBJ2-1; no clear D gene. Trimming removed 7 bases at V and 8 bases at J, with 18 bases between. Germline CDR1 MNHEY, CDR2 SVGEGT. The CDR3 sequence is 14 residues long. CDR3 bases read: TGTGCCAGCACCACCCGGGTAGGTGGTGATGAG. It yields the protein CASTTRVGGDE. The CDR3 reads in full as CASTTRVGGDEQFF.

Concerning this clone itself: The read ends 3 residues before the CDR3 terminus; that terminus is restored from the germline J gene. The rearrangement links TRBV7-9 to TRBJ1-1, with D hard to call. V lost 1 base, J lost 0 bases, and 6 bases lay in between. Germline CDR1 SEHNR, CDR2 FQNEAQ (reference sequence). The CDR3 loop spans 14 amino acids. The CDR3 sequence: CASSLDNMNTEAFF. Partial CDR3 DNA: TGTGCCAGCAGCTTAGATAATATGAACACTGAA.

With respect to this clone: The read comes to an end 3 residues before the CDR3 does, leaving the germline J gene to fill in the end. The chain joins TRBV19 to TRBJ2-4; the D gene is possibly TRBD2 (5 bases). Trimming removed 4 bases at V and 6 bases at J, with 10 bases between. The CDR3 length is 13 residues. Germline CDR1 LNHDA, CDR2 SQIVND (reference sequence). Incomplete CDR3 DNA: TGTGCCAGTAGTAGGCCGGGGAGAAACATT. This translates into CASSRPGRNI. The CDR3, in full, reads CASSRPGRNIQYF. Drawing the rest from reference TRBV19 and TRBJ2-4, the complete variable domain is DGGITQSPKYLFRKEGQNVTLSCEQNLNHDAMYWYRQDPGQGLRLIYYSQIVNDFQKGDIAEGYSVSREKKESFPLTVTSAQKNPTAFYLCASSRPGRNIQYFGAGTRLSVL.

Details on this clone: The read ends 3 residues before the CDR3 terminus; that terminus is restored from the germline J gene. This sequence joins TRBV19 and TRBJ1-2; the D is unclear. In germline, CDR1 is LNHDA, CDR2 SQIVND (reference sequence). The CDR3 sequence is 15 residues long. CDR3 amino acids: CASSDIAGVTYDYTF. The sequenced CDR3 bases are TGTGCCAGTAGTGACATAGCGGGAGTTACCTACGAC.

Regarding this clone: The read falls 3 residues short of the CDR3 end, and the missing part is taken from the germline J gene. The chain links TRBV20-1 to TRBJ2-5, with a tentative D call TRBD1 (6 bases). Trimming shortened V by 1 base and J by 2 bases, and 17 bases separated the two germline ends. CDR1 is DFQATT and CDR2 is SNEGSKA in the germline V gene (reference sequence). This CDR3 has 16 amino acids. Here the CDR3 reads CSARVDGRGSQETQYF. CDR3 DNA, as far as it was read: TGCAGTGCTAGAGTCGATGGAAGGGGGTCACAAGAGACC.

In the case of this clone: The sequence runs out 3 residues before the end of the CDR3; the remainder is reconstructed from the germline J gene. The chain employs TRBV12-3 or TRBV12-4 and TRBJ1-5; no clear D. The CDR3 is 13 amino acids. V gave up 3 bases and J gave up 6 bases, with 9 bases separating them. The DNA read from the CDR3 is TGTGCCAGCAGTTTGGCTCCTGGTCAGCCC. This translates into CASSLAPGQP. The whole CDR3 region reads CASSLAPGQPQHF.

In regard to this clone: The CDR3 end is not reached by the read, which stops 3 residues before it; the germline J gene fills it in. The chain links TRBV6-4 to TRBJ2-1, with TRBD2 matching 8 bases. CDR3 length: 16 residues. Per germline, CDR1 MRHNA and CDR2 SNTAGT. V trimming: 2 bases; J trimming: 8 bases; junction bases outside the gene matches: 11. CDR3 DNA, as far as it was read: TGTGCCAGCAGTGACGGTACCAGCGGGAGTAGCTATGAG. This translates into CASSDGTSGSSYE. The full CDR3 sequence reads CASSDGTSGSSYEQFF.

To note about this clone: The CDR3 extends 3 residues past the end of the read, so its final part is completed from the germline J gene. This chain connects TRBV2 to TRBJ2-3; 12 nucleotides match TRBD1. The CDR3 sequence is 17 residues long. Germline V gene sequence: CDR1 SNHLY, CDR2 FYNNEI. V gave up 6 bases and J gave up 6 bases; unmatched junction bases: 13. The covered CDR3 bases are TGTGCCAGCAGGGCCCCGCGGGGGGGACAGGGGGCCGATACG. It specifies CASRAPRGGQGADT. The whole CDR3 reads CASRAPRGGQGADTQYF.

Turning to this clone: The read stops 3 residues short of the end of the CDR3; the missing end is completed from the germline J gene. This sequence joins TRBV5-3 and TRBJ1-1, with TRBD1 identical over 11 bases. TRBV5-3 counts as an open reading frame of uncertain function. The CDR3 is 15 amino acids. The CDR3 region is CARSPVVRDRGKAFF. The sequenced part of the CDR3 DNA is TGTGCCAGAAGCCCAGTGGTCCGGGACAGGGGGAAA.

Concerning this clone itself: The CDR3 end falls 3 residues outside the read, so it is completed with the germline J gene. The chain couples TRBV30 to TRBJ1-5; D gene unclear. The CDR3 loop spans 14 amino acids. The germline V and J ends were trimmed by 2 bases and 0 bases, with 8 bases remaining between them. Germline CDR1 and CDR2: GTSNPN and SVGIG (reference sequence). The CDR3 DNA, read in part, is TGTGCCTGGAGTCTCGACAATAGCAATCAGCCC. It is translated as CAWSLDNSNQP. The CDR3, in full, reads CAWSLDNSNQPQHF.

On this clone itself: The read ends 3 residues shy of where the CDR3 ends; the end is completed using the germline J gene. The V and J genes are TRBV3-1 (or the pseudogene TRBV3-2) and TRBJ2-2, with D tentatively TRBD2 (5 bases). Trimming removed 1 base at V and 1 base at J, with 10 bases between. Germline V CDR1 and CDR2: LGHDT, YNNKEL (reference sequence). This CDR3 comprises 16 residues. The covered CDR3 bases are TGTGCCAGCAGCCAAGTCCCCAGCGGGAACACCGGGGAG. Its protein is CASSQVPSGNTGE. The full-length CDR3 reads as CASSQVPSGNTGELFF.

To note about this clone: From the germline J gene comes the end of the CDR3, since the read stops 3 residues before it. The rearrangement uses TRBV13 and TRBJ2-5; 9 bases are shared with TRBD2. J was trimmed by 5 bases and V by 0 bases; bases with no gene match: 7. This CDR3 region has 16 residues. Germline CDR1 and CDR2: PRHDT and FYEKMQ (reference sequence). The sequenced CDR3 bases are TGTGCCAGCAGCTTAGGTTCGGGACTAGCAGGGGAGACC. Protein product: CASSLGSGLAGET. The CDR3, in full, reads CASSLGSGLAGETQYF.

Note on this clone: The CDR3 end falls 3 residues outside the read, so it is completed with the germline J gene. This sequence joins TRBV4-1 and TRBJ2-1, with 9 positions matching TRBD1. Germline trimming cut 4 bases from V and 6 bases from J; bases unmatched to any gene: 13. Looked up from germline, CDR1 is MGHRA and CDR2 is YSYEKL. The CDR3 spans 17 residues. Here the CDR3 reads CASSRGGGQGKSNEQFF. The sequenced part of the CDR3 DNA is TGCGCCAGCAGCCGCGGAGGAGGACAGGGGAAGTCCAATGAG.

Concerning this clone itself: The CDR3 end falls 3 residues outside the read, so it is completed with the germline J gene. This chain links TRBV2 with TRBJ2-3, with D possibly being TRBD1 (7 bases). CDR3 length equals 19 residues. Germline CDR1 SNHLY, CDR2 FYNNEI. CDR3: CASSEGIQGGQGVRETQYF. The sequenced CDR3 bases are TGTGCCAGCAGTGAAGGTATTCAAGGCGGCCAGGGGGTCCGGGAGACG.

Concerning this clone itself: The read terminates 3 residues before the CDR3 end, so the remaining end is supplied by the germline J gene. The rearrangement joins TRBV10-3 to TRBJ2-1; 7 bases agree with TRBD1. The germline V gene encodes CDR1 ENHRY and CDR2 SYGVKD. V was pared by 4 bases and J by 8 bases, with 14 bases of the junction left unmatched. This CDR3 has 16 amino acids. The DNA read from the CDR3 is TGTGCCATCAGTGGGGGGACAGTTTCTGGGGGCGATGAG. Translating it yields CAISGGTVSGGDE. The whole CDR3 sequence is CAISGGTVSGGDEQFF.

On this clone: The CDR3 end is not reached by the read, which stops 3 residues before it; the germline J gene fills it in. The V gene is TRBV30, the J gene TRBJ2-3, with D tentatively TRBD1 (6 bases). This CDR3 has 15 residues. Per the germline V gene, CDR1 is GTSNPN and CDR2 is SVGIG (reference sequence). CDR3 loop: CAWAWGIASGETQYF. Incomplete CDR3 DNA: TGTGCCTGGGCCTGGGGAATAGCTTCAGGGGAGACG.

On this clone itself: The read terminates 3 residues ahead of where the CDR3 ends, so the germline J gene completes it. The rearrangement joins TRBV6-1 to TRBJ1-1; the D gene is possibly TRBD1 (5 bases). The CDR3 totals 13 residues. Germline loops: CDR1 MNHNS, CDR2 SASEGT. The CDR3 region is CASSETGGGRAFF. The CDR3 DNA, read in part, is TGTGCCAGCAGTGAAACCGGGGGGGGAAGA.

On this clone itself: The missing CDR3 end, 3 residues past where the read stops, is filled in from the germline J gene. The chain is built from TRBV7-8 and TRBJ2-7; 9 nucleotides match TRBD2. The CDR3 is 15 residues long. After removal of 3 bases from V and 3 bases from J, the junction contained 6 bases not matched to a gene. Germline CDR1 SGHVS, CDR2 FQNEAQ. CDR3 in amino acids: CASSFFTSGLYEQYF. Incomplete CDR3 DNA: TGTGCCAGCAGCTTCTTTACTAGCGGGCTCTACGAG. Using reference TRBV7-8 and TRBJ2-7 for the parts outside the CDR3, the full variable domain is GAGVSQSPRYKVAKRGQDVALRCDPISGHVSLFWYQQALGQGPEFLTYFQNEAQLDKSGLPSDRFFAERPEGSVSTLKIQRTQQEDSAVYLCASSFFTSGLYEQYFGPGTRLTVT.

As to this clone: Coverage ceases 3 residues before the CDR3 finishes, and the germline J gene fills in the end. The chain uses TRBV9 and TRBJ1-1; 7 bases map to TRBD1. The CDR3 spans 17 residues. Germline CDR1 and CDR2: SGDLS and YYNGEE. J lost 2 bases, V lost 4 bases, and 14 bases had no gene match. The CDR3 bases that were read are TGTGCCAGCAGCCCTCCTTCGGGGGCAGGGGGTAACACTGAA. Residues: CASSPPSGAGGNTE. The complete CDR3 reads CASSPPSGAGGNTEAFF.

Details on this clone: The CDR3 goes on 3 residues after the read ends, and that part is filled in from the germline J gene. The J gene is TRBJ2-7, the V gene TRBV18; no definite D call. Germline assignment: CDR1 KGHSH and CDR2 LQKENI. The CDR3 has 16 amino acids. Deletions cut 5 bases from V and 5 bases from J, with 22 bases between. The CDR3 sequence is CASSTPKGRLPNEQYF. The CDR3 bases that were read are TGTGCCAGCTCAACCCCCAAGGGCAGGCTCCCTAACGAG. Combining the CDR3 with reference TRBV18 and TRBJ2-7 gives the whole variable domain NAGVMQNPRHLVRRRGQEARLRCSPMKGHSHVYWYRQLPEEGLKFMVYLQKENIIDESGMPKERFSAEFPKEGPSILRIQQVVRGDSAAYFCASSTPKGRLPNEQYFGPGTRLTVT.

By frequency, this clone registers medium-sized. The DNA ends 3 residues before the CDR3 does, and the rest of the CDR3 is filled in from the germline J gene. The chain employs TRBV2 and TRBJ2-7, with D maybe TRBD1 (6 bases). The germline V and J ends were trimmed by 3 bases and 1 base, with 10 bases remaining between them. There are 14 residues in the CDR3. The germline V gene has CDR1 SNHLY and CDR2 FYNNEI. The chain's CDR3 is CASSEDSASYEQYF. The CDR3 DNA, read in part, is TGTGCCAGCAGTGAGGACAGCGCTTCCTACGAG.

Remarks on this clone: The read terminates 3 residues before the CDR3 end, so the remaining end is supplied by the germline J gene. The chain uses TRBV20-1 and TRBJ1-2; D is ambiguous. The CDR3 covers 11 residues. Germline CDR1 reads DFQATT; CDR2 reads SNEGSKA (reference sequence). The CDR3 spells CSANYGSSYTF. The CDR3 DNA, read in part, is TGCAGTGCAAATTACGGTTCCAGC.

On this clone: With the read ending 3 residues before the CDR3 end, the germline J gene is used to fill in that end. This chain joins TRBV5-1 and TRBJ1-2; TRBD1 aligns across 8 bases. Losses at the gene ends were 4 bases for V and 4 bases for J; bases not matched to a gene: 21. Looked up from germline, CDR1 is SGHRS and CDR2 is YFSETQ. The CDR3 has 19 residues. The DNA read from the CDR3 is TGCGCCAGCAGCGCCGGCGGGACAGGCGCCCTTATTTCTCGCTATGGC. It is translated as CASSAGGTGALISRYG. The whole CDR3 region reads CASSAGGTGALISRYGYTF.

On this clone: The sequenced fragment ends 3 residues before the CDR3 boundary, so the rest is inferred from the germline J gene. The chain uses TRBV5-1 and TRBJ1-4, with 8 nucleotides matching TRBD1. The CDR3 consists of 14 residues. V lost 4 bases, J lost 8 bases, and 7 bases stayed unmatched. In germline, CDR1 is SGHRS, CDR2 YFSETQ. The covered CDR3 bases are TGCGCCAGCAGCGATCGACAGGGGTTCGAAAAA. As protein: CASSDRQGFEK. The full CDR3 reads CASSDRQGFEKLFF.

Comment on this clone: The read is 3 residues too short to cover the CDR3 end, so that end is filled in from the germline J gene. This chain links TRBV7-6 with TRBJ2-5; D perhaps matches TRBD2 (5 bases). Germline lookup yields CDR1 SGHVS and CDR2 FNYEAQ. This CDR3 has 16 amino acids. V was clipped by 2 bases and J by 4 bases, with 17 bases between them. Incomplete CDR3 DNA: TGTGCCAGCAGCTTATCGCCGACGGACGCGGGAGAGACC. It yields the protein CASSLSPTDAGET. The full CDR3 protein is CASSLSPTDAGETQYF.